What follows are 10 T cell receptor beta chains derived from one specimen sequenced in a study of PD-1 blockade in classical Hodgkin lymphoma (dated by TCRdb to the early 2020s). Libraries came from the immunoSEQ multiplex PCR assay. Sourced from immuneACCESS, this table was stored by TCRdb with only in-frame sequences that have V and J called. A share of the clones is absent; for the studies checked, an unresolved V gene accounts for under half, and the remainder has no known explanation. The sample includes tens of thousands of clones, with around 85% observed a single time. 2.5% to 3.5% of the sample comes from the top ten. The meaning of the sample's time point label: cycle 4 day 1 (C4D1), after 6 weeks of nivolumab. Every trial patient had relapsed after autologous stem cell transplantation, and cohorts A, B and C differed in prior brentuximab vedotin exposure. Magnetic negative selection with a Miltenyi CD4+ T cell isolation kit was used to purify CD4+ T cells from thawed PBMCs.

The sample in question was CD4+ T cells from blood, obtained before the fourth cycle of nivolumab. These receptors were taken from a human donor with classical Hodgkin lymphoma.

This chain links TRBV6-4 with TRBJ2-5; D perhaps matches TRBD1 (6 bases). There are 19 residues in the CDR3. The ends were cut back, 0 bases at V and 0 bases at J, with 20 bases in the middle. The germline V gene has CDR1 MRHNA and CDR2 SNTAGT. As DNA, the CDR3 is TGTGCCAGCAGTGACTCGCAAACCGGGACAAGGTGGTACCAAGAGACCCAGTACTTC. The encoded protein is CASSDSQTGTRWYQETQYF.

This clone has just a few counts. The chain uses TRBV29-1 and TRBJ2-5, with unresolved D. Germline-derived CDR1 and CDR2 are SQVTM and ANQGSEA. Trimming pared 5 bases from V and 1 base from J, leaving 8 bases between. This CDR3 is built from 12 residues. As DNA, the CDR3 is TGCAGCGTTTCTCCTCCCCAAGAGACCCAGTACTTC. The encoded protein is CSVSPPQETQYF.

A few counts support this clone. V and J are TRBV18 and TRBJ1-2, with 9 nucleotides matching TRBD1. Germline V gene data show CDR1 as KGHSH and CDR2 as LQKENI. V was clipped by 8 bases and J by 8 bases; unmatched bases: 6. The CDR3 loop spans 12 amino acids. The CDR3 is CASAGTGRGYTF. CDR3 bases: TGTGCCAGCGCCGGGACAGGGCGCGGCTACACCTTC.

The gene calls are TRBV28 and TRBJ1-1, with 12 bases identical to TRBD1. This CDR3 contains 16 residues. The germline gives CDR1 MDHEN, CDR2 SYDVKM. The ends lost 6 bases at V and 7 bases at J; junction bases unmatched: 12. This CDR3 is CASRTIGTGGLSEAFF. CDR3 DNA sequence: TGTGCCAGCAGGACCATAGGGACAGGGGGCTTGAGTGAAGCTTTCTTT.

This chain links TRBV10-3 with TRBJ1-1, with 9 positions matching TRBD1. CDR1 is ENHRY and CDR2 is SYGVKD in the germline V gene. With V trimmed by 3 bases and J by 5 bases, 4 bases remained unmatched. The CDR3 runs 14 residues. Here the CDR3 DNA reads TGTGCCATCAGTGAACAGGGGGCGCGGACTGAAGCTTTCTTT. Translated, it gives CAISEQGARTEAFF.

This clone showed up just a few times. This chain links TRBV5-1 with TRBJ2-5; TRBD2 matches at 15 bases. The CDR3 runs 17 residues. The V segment lost 2 bases and the J segment 5 bases; nucleotides outside the gene matches: 7. Germline V CDR1 and CDR2: SGHRS, YFSETQ. CDR3 DNA sequence: TGCGCCAGCAGCTTCGGGACTAGCGGGGGGAGGGCGGAGACCCAGTACTTC. This gives the protein CASSFGTSGGRAETQYF.

The chain joins TRBV27 to TRBJ1-1; 7 positions agree with TRBD1. This CDR3 spans 14 amino acids. Germline V gene data show CDR1 as MNHEY and CDR2 as SMNVEV (reference sequence). Germline trimming cut 2 bases from V and 3 bases from J; bases unmatched to any gene: 3. CDR3 amino acids: CASSLQGDYTEAFF. The CDR3 coding sequence is TGTGCCAGCAGTTTACAGGGGGACTACACTGAAGCTTTCTTT.

This chain connects TRBV14 to TRBJ1-1; D is unclear. CDR1 is SGHDN and CDR2 is FVKESK in the germline V gene. There are 16 residues in the CDR3. V was shortened by 4 bases and J by 0 bases, with 15 bases between the two germline ends. The CDR3 protein is CASSLEGGRMNTEAFF. For the CDR3, the DNA is TGTGCCAGCAGCCTAGAAGGCGGCAGAATGAACACTGAAGCTTTCTTT.

The rearrangement uses TRBV7-2 and TRBJ2-4; D is uncertain. Per germline, CDR1 SGHTA and CDR2 FQGNSA. The CDR3 sequence is 13 residues long. V was cut by 4 bases and J by 11 bases, with 15 bases left in between. The CDR3 region is CASSSRASAVQYF. The CDR3 DNA is TGTGCCAGCAGCTCTCGGGCCTCGGCAGTTCAGTACTTC.

This chain connects TRBV6-6 to TRBJ1-1, with TRBD1 as a possible D gene (6 bases). CDR3 length: 12 residues. Germline V gives CDR1 MNHNY, CDR2 SVGAGI (reference sequence). The ends were cut back, 7 bases at V and 6 bases at J, with 12 bases in the middle. This CDR3 reads CASNKQGAEAFF. The CDR3 DNA follows: TGTGCCAGCAATAAACAGGGCGCTGAAGCTTTCTTT.